The rows below give T cell receptor beta chains drawn from one sample of a study of T-cell memory formation after mild COVID-19. TCRdb processed the 5' RACE reads anew with MiXCR; each CDR3 protein has one entry. Among 250,000 to 300,000 distinct CDR3 sequences, less than 20% were seen once, and the ten largest hold approximately 23%. The sequenced sample consisted of PBMCs or a T cell subset sorted from them (not recorded which). Receptors were obtained from a man between 18 and 35 years old who had mild COVID-19 (a few samples of this study predate the infection). Cell type and time point are not known. Both conserved end residues are part of each CDR3. A D gene is named only where the DNA matches it firmly. Rows may omit the clone size; those that give it use once, few, many or a size class.

cdr3_nt,cdr3_aa,cdr3_length,d_call,v_call,j_call,clone_size
TGCGCCAGCAGCTCAAACCAGGGTGGCGCCGGGGAGCTGTTTTTT,CASSSNQGGAGELFF,15,NA,TRBV4-1,TRBJ2-2,NA
TGTGCCAGCAGCTCGGGACAGGGGTGGACTGAAGCTTTCTTT,CASSSGQGWTEAFF,14,TRBD1,TRBV7-9,TRBJ1-1,NA
TGCGCCAGCAGCCTCCAACCCGGGAACACTGAAGCTTTCTTT,CASSLQPGNTEAFF,14,NA,TRBV5-1,TRBJ1-1,NA
TGTGCCAGCAGCGTACAATTCTCGGCCCTCACCTTC,CASSVQFSALTF,12,NA,TRBV9,TRBJ1-2,few
TGTGCCAGCAGCTTTATTTGGGGGAATGACGGGACCCAGTACTTC,CASSFIWGNDGTQYF,15,NA,TRBV7-2,TRBJ2-5,many
TGTGCCAGCAGCTGGGTACAGGGGACCGTCTATGGCTACACCTTC,CASSWVQGTVYGYTF,15,TRBD1,TRBV7-9,TRBJ1-2,NA
TGCGCCAGCAGCCAAGAAACAGGGATCCGACAGCCCCAGCATTTT,CASSQETGIRQPQHF,15,NA,TRBV4-3,TRBJ1-5,few
TGTGCCAGCAGCCCGGGCGGGACAGGGGGCGAAGAGCAGTTCTTC,CASSPGGTGGEEQFF,15,TRBD1,TRBV7-6,TRBJ2-1,few
TGCGCCAGCAGCTTGCCCCTAACAACAGTTTCGAACACCGGGGAGCTGTTTTTT,CASSLPLTTVSNTGELFF,18,NA,TRBV5-1,TRBJ2-2,few
TGTGCCAGCAGACAACCAGGGGGCTATGGCTACACCTTC,CASRQPGGYGYTF,13,TRBD1,TRBV27,TRBJ1-2,NA
TGTGCCAGCACCAGAGACAGGGAGGGCCCCAGGTGGATGGGCTACACCTTC,CASTRDREGPRWMGYTF,17,TRBD1,TRBV7-9,TRBJ1-2,few
TGTGCCAGCAGACGGGGGAGGGGAGAGACCCAGTACTTC,CASRRGRGETQYF,13,TRBD2,TRBV27,TRBJ2-5,NA
TGCGCCAGCAGCATTGACAGGGACGATGGAGCTTTCTTT,CASSIDRDDGAFF,13,TRBD1,TRBV5-1,TRBJ1-1,NA
TGTGCCAGCTTTTCGGGCACAGATACGCAGTATTTT,CASFSGTDTQYF,12,NA,TRBV6-2/TRBV6-3,TRBJ2-3,few
TGTGCCAGCAGTGCCCGACTAGCGGACCCTCAAGAGACCCAGTACTTC,CASSARLADPQETQYF,16,TRBD2,TRBV27,TRBJ2-5,NA
TGCGCCAGCAGCCAGACTGGACAGGGGCTGAGGGGGGCCAACGTCCTGACTTTC,CASSQTGQGLRGANVLTF,18,TRBD1,TRBV4-3,TRBJ2-6,once
TGTGCCAGCAAGACTAGTATCACAGATACGCAGTATTTT,CASKTSITDTQYF,13,NA,TRBV6-2/TRBV6-3,TRBJ2-3,few